Shown below are 24 T cell receptor beta chains from a single sample sequenced in a study of blood T cell repertoires in COVID-19. The data were produced by immunoSEQ multiplex PCR, yet TCRdb's version contains in-frame clones alone and is incomplete. The table has about 140,000 clones, approximately 83% seen once. The specimen sequenced was peripheral blood. The receptors were gathered from a human donor in a cohort sampled during active COVID-19.

This clone was observed once. The chain recombines TRBV3-1 (or the pseudogene TRBV3-2) with TRBJ1-2; the D is unclear. The V end was cut by 5 bases, the J end by 0 bases, with 16 bases between. Germline CDR1 LGHDT, CDR2 YNNKEL (reference sequence). The length of the CDR3 is 16 residues. CDR3 DNA sequence: TGTGCCAGCAGCTCGAGGGCCTACGGGGCTAACTATGGCTACACCTTC. It is translated as CASSSRAYGANYGYTF.

The chain links TRBV7-2 to TRBJ2-5, with 10 bases matching TRBD2. CDR1 and CDR2 from the germline V gene are SGHTA and FQGNSA. CDR3 length: 14 amino acids. Trimming at V came to 5 bases and at J to 7 bases, leaving 7 bases not matched to a gene. The CDR3 bases are TGTGCCAGCAGCCTGGCTAGCGGGGGTCCGACCCAGTACTTC. It yields the protein CASSLASGGPTQYF.

The genes are TRBV15 and TRBJ2-5; no firm D call. Looked up from germline, CDR1 is LNHNV and CDR2 is YYDKDF (reference sequence). V was pared by 7 bases and J by 3 bases, with 15 bases between. The CDR3 has 14 amino acids. Here the CDR3 reads CATTLVSQKETQYF. The CDR3 DNA reads as TGTGCCACCACTCTAGTTTCTCAAAAAGAGACCCAGTACTTC.

The chain carries TRBV21-1 and TRBJ2-5; the D call of TRBD1 is as the table states it, not checked on the DNA. TRBV21-1 is tagged as a pseudogene. The CDR3 is 16 amino acids. The CDR3 DNA follows: TGTGCCAGCAGCAGCCCGGACAGGGGGCGCGGGGAGACCCAGTACTTC. The encoded protein is CASSSPDRGRGETQYF.

CDR3 in amino acids: CASSFDRAYEQYF. DNA for the CDR3: TGTGCCAGCAGCTTCGACAGAGCCTACGAGCAGTACTTC. V is TRBV7-9 and J is TRBJ2-7; perhaps TRBD1 as D (5 bases). The germline V gene encodes CDR1 SEHNR and CDR2 FQNEAQ (reference sequence). The V end was cut by 3 bases, the J end by 2 bases, with 8 bases between. This CDR3 contains 13 residues.

The rearrangement uses TRBV19 and TRBJ1-2; D gene ambiguous. This CDR3 comprises 15 residues. Trimming took 5 bases from V and 0 from J, leaving 13 bases between them. The germline V gene has CDR1 LNHDA and CDR2 SQIVND (reference sequence). In nucleotides, the CDR3 is TGTGCCAGTAGTTCCGGCAGGTTAGCTAACTATGGCTACACCTTC. Translated: CASSSGRLANYGYTF.

This clone occurred once. V is TRBV7-2 and J is TRBJ2-1; TRBD1 aligns across 7 bases. V gave up 1 base and J gave up 7 bases; unmatched junction bases: 7. The CDR3 sequence is 15 residues long. The germline V gene has CDR1 SGHTA and CDR2 FQGNSA. Here the CDR3 reads CASSLVGTADNEQFF. As DNA, the CDR3 is TGTGCCAGCAGCTTAGTAGGGACAGCAGATAATGAGCAGTTCTTC.

This clone has only a few counts. The genes are TRBV6-5 and TRBJ2-7; 8 bases match TRBD1. V lost 8 bases and J lost 0; bases outside the gene matches: 6. Per germline, CDR1 MNHEY and CDR2 SVGAGI. The CDR3 is 14 residues long. This CDR3 is CASARQGSSYEQYF. CDR3 DNA sequence: TGTGCCAGCGCCCGACAGGGGAGCTCCTACGAGCAGTACTTC.

This clone is a singleton in its sample. This chain connects TRBV28 to TRBJ1-2; D is undetermined. CDR1 is MDHEN and CDR2 is SYDVKM in the germline V gene. Between the trimmed V and J ends, which lost 3 bases and 0 bases, there was a span of 17 bases. The CDR3 contains 17 residues. Here the CDR3 reads CASSFVSVGRSNYGYTF. Written as DNA, the CDR3 is TGTGCCAGCAGTTTCGTCTCGGTAGGGAGATCTAACTATGGCTACACCTTC.

This clone was seen only a few times. This chain uses TRBV5-4 with TRBJ2-1; D remains ambiguous. V lost 0 bases and J 7 bases, leaving 8 bases between the germline ends. Germline V gives CDR1 SGHNT, CDR2 YYREEE (reference sequence). This CDR3 contains 13 residues. CDR3 sequence (DNA): TGTGCCAGCAGCTTGGTTAGTAGTAATGAGCAGTTCTTC. It is translated as CASSLVSSNEQFF.

The chain is built from TRBV18 and TRBJ2-7; 9 bases agree with TRBD1. The CDR3 length is 13 residues. The V gene's germline CDR1 is KGHSH and CDR2 LQKENI. Trimming took 6 bases from V and 6 from J; bases not matched to a gene: 6. The CDR3 spells CASSLRDRVEQYF. In DNA, the CDR3 is TGTGCCAGCTCCCTTCGGGACAGGGTCGAGCAGTACTTC.

V gene TRBV2 combines with J gene TRBJ1-3; a weak D match, TRBD1 (6 bases). Germline V gene sequence: CDR1 SNHLY, CDR2 FYNNEI. The length of the CDR3 is 17 residues. V was pared by 1 base and J by 1 base, with 14 bases between. CDR3 sequence reads: CASSEVGQGYSGNTIYF. As DNA, the CDR3 is TGTGCCAGCAGTGAAGTGGGGCAGGGGTATTCTGGAAACACCATATATTTT.

The rearrangement uses TRBV2 and TRBJ2-2; TRBD1 matches at 7 bases. J gave up 3 bases and V 2 bases, and 3 bases lay outside the gene matches. This CDR3 has 15 amino acids. Germline loops: CDR1 SNHLY, CDR2 FYNNEI. This CDR3 reads CASSETGVHTGELFF. CDR3 nucleotide sequence: TGTGCCAGCAGTGAAACAGGGGTTCACACCGGGGAGCTGTTTTTT. Full variable domain (rest looked up from reference TRBV2 and TRBJ2-2): EPEVTQTPSHQVTQMGQEVILRCVPISNHLYFYWYRQILGQKVEFLVSFYNNEISEKSEIFDDQFSVERPDGSNFTLKIRSTKLEDSAMYFCASSETGVHTGELFFGEGSRLTVL.

This rearrangement joins TRBV18 to TRBJ2-2; D might be TRBD1 (5 bases). Looked up from germline, CDR1 is KGHSH and CDR2 is LQKENI. Between the trimmed V and J ends, which lost 3 bases and 3 bases, there was a span of 5 bases. The CDR3 has 13 residues. The CDR3 protein is CASSPTDTGELFF. CDR3 coding DNA: TGTGCCAGCTCACCGACAGACACCGGGGAGCTGTTTTTT. Supplemented by reference TRBV18 and TRBJ2-2, the full variable domain reads NAGVMQNPRHLVRRRGQEARLRCSPMKGHSHVYWYRQLPEEGLKFMVYLQKENIIDESGMPKERFSAEFPKEGPSILRIQQVVRGDSAAYFCASSPTDTGELFFGEGSRLTVL.

This clone was counted a single time. This chain uses TRBV6-5 with TRBJ1-5; 8 bases match TRBD1. V shed 6 bases and J 2 bases; nucleotides not matched to a gene: 6. Germline V lookup: CDR1 MNHEY, CDR2 SVGAGI. The CDR3 extends over 15 amino acids. The chain's CDR3 is CASRPTGGGNQPQHF. The DNA of the CDR3 is TGTGCCAGCAGACCAACAGGGGGAGGCAATCAGCCCCAGCATTTT.

The chain combines TRBV21-1 with TRBJ1-5. TRBV21-1 is marked as a pseudogene. This CDR3 comprises 16 residues. CDR3: CASTGLPEGTVQPQHF. For the CDR3, the DNA is TGTGCCAGCACCGGACTTCCGGAGGGTACGGTTCAGCCCCAGCATTTT.

This chain connects TRBV7-2 to TRBJ1-5; no firm D call. V lost 3 bases and J 0 bases, leaving 6 bases between the germline ends. This CDR3 spans 14 amino acids. In germline, CDR1 is SGHTA, CDR2 FQGNSA. The CDR3 DNA reads as TGTGCCAGCAGCTTGGCGGATAGCAATCAGCCCCAGCATTTT. Translated, it gives CASSLADSNQPQHF.

The J gene is TRBJ2-7, the V gene TRBV18; 9 bases fit TRBD1. Germline CDR1 and CDR2: KGHSH and LQKENI. The V segment lost 4 bases and the J segment 6 bases; nucleotides outside the gene matches: 7. The CDR3 sequence is 14 residues long. CDR3 loop: CASSRTGQGTEQYF. DNA of the CDR3: TGTGCCAGCTCACGGACGGGACAGGGTACCGAGCAGTACTTC.

The V call is TRBV19, the J call TRBJ2-3; 8 bases are shared with TRBD2. The CDR3 is 15 residues long. The trim removed 5 bases at V and 5 bases at J, leaving 9 bases unmatched. Germline CDR1 is LNHDA and CDR2 is SQIVND (reference sequence). CDR3 sequence reads: CASSPRGGRRDTQYF. CDR3 sequence (DNA): TGTGCCAGTAGTCCCCGGGGGGGCCGGAGAGATACGCAGTATTTT.

The chain is built from TRBV5-4 and TRBJ2-7; 7 positions match TRBD1. J gave up 6 bases and V 4 bases, and 10 bases lay outside the gene matches. The CDR3 spans 14 residues. Germline loops: CDR1 SGHNT, CDR2 YYREEE (reference sequence). As DNA, the CDR3 is TGTGCCAGCAGCAATCCCGGGACAGCTGGCGAGCAGTACTTC. Its protein product is CASSNPGTAGEQYF.

The gene calls are TRBV9 and TRBJ2-1; D perhaps matches TRBD1 (5 bases). Per germline, CDR1 SGDLS and CDR2 YYNGEE. CDR3 length equals 14 residues. Trimming shortened V by 0 bases and J by 8 bases, and 12 bases separated the two germline ends. This chain's CDR3 is CASSVGPRVDEQFF. CDR3 bases: TGTGCCAGCAGCGTAGGCCCCAGGGTTGATGAGCAGTTCTTC.

This sequence joins TRBV6-5 and TRBJ2-5; 10 bases fit TRBD1. Per germline, CDR1 MNHEY and CDR2 SVGAGI. The CDR3 contains 15 residues. The V gene end was trimmed by 0 bases and the J gene end by 7 bases; junction bases not matched to a gene: 5. CDR3 DNA sequence: TGTGCCAGCAGTTACTCGACAGGGGGCGTAGGGACCCAGTACTTC. Amino acids: CASSYSTGGVGTQYF.

This clone was observed a single time. The chain employs TRBV4-1 and TRBJ2-3; 11 bases are a match to TRBD2. The CDR3 extends over 19 amino acids. The germline CDR1 and CDR2 sequences are MGHRA and YSYEKL. Unmatched junction bases numbered 10, after V lost 1 base and J lost 1 base. CDR3 sequence (DNA): TGCGCCAGCAGCCAAGTGACGGGACTAGCGGATTGGGGCACAGATACGCAGTATTTT. Protein: CASSQVTGLADWGTDTQYF.

The chain uses TRBV4-1 and TRBJ1-2, with D unresolved. V was pared by 4 bases and J by 4 bases, with 19 bases between. CDR3 length: 16 residues. In germline, CDR1 is MGHRA, CDR2 YSYEKL. The CDR3 DNA follows: TGCGCCAGCAGCCGAAACCTCTTCCTCAGGATCTATGGCTACACCTTC. Translated, it gives CASSRNLFLRIYGYTF.